These 30 T cell receptor beta chains originate from one sample sequenced in a study of a mutant IDH1 vaccine in newly diagnosed glioma. Time point given: baseline, week 1 (first vaccination visit). Treatment meaning: pre-vaccination baseline after standard-of-care therapy. Data came from immunoSEQ multiplex PCR; TCRdb stores just in-frame clones and leaves some out. Found here are just under 95,000 clones, 80% to 90% of them singletons; the top ten hold approximately 7.4%. Source: PBMCs, taken from a glioma patient treated with radiotherapy, temozolomide or both. The receptors stem from a woman aged 45-65 years with glioma.

The V call is TRBV10-3, the J call TRBJ2-2; 10 nucleotides agree with TRBD2. Germline assignment: CDR1 ENHRY and CDR2 SYGVKD. The V segment lost 6 bases and the J segment 0 bases; nucleotides outside the gene matches: 7. This CDR3 comprises 17 residues. The CDR3 is CAIRRLAGESNTGELFF. CDR3 sequence (DNA): TGTGCCATCAGACGGCTAGCGGGGGAATCGAACACCGGGGAGCTGTTTTTT.

This sequence joins TRBV7-2 and TRBJ1-4, with no clear D. The CDR3 runs to 14 residues. V lost 5 bases and J 6 bases, leaving 13 bases between the germline ends. CDR1 is SGHTA, CDR2 FQGNSA, per germline. The CDR3: CASSQNSAYEKLFF. CDR3 coding DNA: TGTGCCAGCAGCCAAAATTCAGCCTATGAAAAACTGTTTTTT.

This chain links TRBV7-2 with TRBJ2-3, with D uncertain. V lost 3 bases and J 2 bases, leaving 6 bases between the germline ends. The CDR3 runs to 13 residues. Germline CDR1 SGHTA, CDR2 FQGNSA. The CDR3 protein is CASSFGVTDTQYF. In DNA form, the CDR3 reads TGTGCCAGCAGCTTTGGGGTCACAGATACGCAGTATTTT.

The J gene is TRBJ1-2, the V gene TRBV27, with TRBD1 identical over 7 bases. The CDR3 has 13 amino acids. Germline CDR1 reads MNHEY; CDR2 reads SMNVEV (reference sequence). J was trimmed by 3 bases and V by 4 bases; bases with no gene match: 2. The DNA for the CDR3 is TGTGCCAGCAGTTGGCAGGGGGACTATGGCTACACCTTC. Its protein product is CASSWQGDYGYTF.

This clone was counted only a few times. This rearrangement joins TRBV5-6 to TRBJ1-2; a possible D gene is TRBD1 (5 bases). V lost 0 bases and J lost 4, with 10 bases in between. The CDR3 loop spans 14 amino acids. Germline V CDR1 and CDR2: SGHDT, YYEEEE. The CDR3 loop reads CASSLAGPFYGYTF. The CDR3 DNA reads as TGTGCCAGCAGCTTGGCAGGGCCATTCTATGGCTACACCTTC.

V is TRBV4-3 and J is TRBJ1-2; D gene uncertain. V was trimmed by 0 bases and J by 4 bases, leaving 12 bases between them. Germline assignment: CDR1 LGHNA and CDR2 YSLEER. The CDR3 length is 15 residues. The chain's CDR3 is CASSQEGQAAYGYTF. CDR3 DNA sequence: TGCGCCAGCAGCCAAGAAGGCCAGGCCGCCTATGGCTACACCTTC.

The rearrangement links TRBV30 to TRBJ1-5; D is unresolved. Trimming took off 5 bases at V and 7 bases at J, with 9 bases between the two ends. Germline loops: CDR1 GTSNPN, CDR2 SVGIG (reference sequence). CDR3 length: 11 amino acids. The chain's CDR3 is CAWGEFQPQHF. In DNA, the CDR3 is TGTGCCTGGGGGGAGTTCCAGCCCCAGCATTTT.

This chain joins TRBV5-1 and TRBJ2-5; D gene unclear. CDR1 SGHRS and CDR2 YFSETQ come from the germline V gene. The CDR3 spans 13 residues. With 6 bases removed from V and 2 bases from J, the gap between germline ends came to 11 bases. The DNA of the CDR3 is TGCGCCAGCACAGGAGACGGACAAGAGACCCAGTACTTC. This encodes CASTGDGQETQYF. Supplemented by reference TRBV5-1 and TRBJ2-5, the full variable domain reads KAGVTQTPRYLIKTRGQQVTLSCSPISGHRSVSWYQQTPGQGLQFLFEYFSETQRNKGNFPGRFSGRQFSNSRSEMNVSTLELGDSALYLCASTGDGQETQYFGPGTRLLVL.

The chain has TRBV29-1 and TRBJ2-5; 7 bases are a match to TRBD1. V gave up 5 bases and J gave up 5 bases; unmatched junction bases: 2. This CDR3 has 11 residues. Germline V gives CDR1 SQVTM, CDR2 ANQGSEA. The CDR3 loop is CSVTQGETQYF. The CDR3 bases are TGCAGCGTTACACAGGGGGAGACCCAGTACTTC.

The chain links TRBV9 to TRBJ2-3; D ambiguous. CDR3 length equals 12 residues. Trimming pared 0 bases from V and 4 bases from J, leaving 3 bases between. The germline V gene encodes CDR1 SGDLS and CDR2 YYNGEE. CDR3 nucleotides: TGTGCCAGCAGCGTAGAGTCAGATACGCAGTATTTT. Its protein is CASSVESDTQYF.

This rearrangement joins TRBV7-9 to TRBJ2-5, with D possibly matching TRBD1 (6 bases). CDR1 and CDR2 from the germline V gene are SEHNR and FQNEAQ (reference sequence). CDR3 length equals 14 residues. V was pared by 3 bases and J by 4 bases, with 12 bases between. For the CDR3, the DNA is TGTGCCAGCAGCTTCGACAGGTCGGGAGAGACCCAGTACTTC. Translating it yields CASSFDRSGETQYF.

This chain links TRBV29-1 with TRBJ1-4; no reliable D call. Deletions cut 6 bases from V and 4 bases from J, with 9 bases between. This CDR3 is built from 12 residues. In germline, CDR1 is SQVTM, CDR2 ANQGSEA. CDR3 protein: CSVADLNEKLFF. CDR3 coding DNA: TGCAGCGTCGCCGACCTTAATGAAAAACTGTTTTTT.

The rearrangement joins TRBV2 to TRBJ1-5; the D gene is possibly TRBD1 (5 bases). The V end was cut by 8 bases, the J end by 3 bases, with 8 bases between. This CDR3 contains 12 residues. In germline, CDR1 is SNHLY, CDR2 FYNNEI. The chain's CDR3 is CASGGDNQPQHF. The CDR3 DNA follows: TGTGCCAGCGGGGGGGACAATCAGCCCCAGCATTTT.

V and J are TRBV5-1 and TRBJ2-1; the D is unclear. This CDR3 is 13 amino acids long. Germline-derived CDR1 and CDR2 are SGHRS and YFSETQ. Trimming stripped 4 bases from V and 6 bases from J, with 11 bases between. Written as DNA, the CDR3 is TGCGCCAGCAGCCCCGGATTGGGCAATGAGCAGTTCTTC. Encoded protein: CASSPGLGNEQFF.

The chain uses TRBV19 and TRBJ2-4; D is possibly TRBD1 (6 bases). This CDR3 comprises 15 residues. Germline lookup yields CDR1 LNHDA and CDR2 SQIVND (reference sequence). The V end was cut by 4 bases, the J end by 0 bases, with 10 bases between. DNA of the CDR3: TGTGCCAGTAGTAGGGGGCTAGAAGCCAAAAACATTCAGTACTTC. Its protein is CASSRGLEAKNIQYF.

V is TRBV6-1 and J is TRBJ1-5, with D perhaps matching TRBD1 (5 bases). This CDR3 spans 14 amino acids. Germline values: CDR1 MNHNS, CDR2 SASEGT. The V and J ends lost 3 bases and 4 bases respectively, with 10 bases between them. CDR3 sequence: CASSEGQVNQPQHF. The CDR3 DNA follows: TGTGCCAGCAGTGAGGGGCAGGTAAATCAGCCCCAGCATTTT.

CDR3 amino acids: CASSLARTSIASPLHF. The DNA of the CDR3 is TGTGCCAGCAGCTTAGCGCGAACCTCAATCGCTTCACCCCTCCACTTT. V usage is TRBV7-9 and J usage is TRBJ1-6; D not certain. The CDR3 totals 16 residues. Per germline, CDR1 SEHNR and CDR2 FQNEAQ (reference sequence). Trimming removed 0 bases from V and 9 bases from J, with 15 bases in between.

This chain links TRBV5-6 with TRBJ2-1, with 8 bases identical to TRBD2. With 6 bases clipped from V and 3 bases from J, the junction kept 8 bases outside the gene matches. Per the germline V gene, CDR1 is SGHDT and CDR2 is YYEEEE. The CDR3 is 15 residues long. In DNA, the CDR3 is TGTGCCAGCACCCTGGGGACTAGTGGCTACAATGAGCAGTTCTTC. Protein product: CASTLGTSGYNEQFF.

This rearrangement joins TRBV6-1 to TRBJ2-7, with D perhaps TRBD1 or TRBD2 (5 bases each). This CDR3 spans 16 amino acids. From germline, CDR1 is MNHNS and CDR2 SASEGT. Trimming pared 3 bases from V and 0 bases from J, leaving 15 bases between. In DNA, the CDR3 is TGTGCCAGCAGTGAGGAAAGGGACCGGAACTCCTACGAGCAGTACTTC. It specifies CASSEERDRNSYEQYF.

The chain joins TRBV19 to TRBJ1-6; possibly TRBD1 for D (5 bases). Germline-derived CDR1 and CDR2 are LNHDA and SQIVND (reference sequence). V lost 8 bases and J 9 bases, leaving 14 bases between the germline ends. CDR3 length: 13 residues. Here the CDR3 DNA reads TGTGCCAGTGGGACGGCCGGGGTTTCACCCCTCCACTTT. Its protein is CASGTAGVSPLHF.

V is TRBV7-9 and J is TRBJ2-2; TRBD1 matches at 9 bases. The germline CDR1 and CDR2 sequences are SEHNR and FQNEAQ (reference sequence). This CDR3 has 13 residues. V trimming: 6 bases; J trimming: 6 bases; junction bases outside the gene matches: 2. CDR3 loop: CASRQGAAGELFF. The CDR3 DNA follows: TGTGCCAGCAGACAGGGGGCAGCCGGGGAGCTGTTTTTT.

The chain links TRBV5-4 to TRBJ1-2; no definite D call. The V end was cut by 4 bases, the J end by 0 bases, with 13 bases between. Germline-derived CDR1 and CDR2 are SGHNT and YYREEE (reference sequence). The CDR3 consists of 15 residues. Written as DNA, the CDR3 is TGTGCCAGCAGCGCACCGGGCTATACTAACTATGGCTACACCTTC. This translates into CASSAPGYTNYGYTF.

The V call is TRBV2, the J call TRBJ2-2; perhaps D is TRBD1 or TRBD2 (5 bases each). The CDR3 extends over 17 amino acids. V lost 3 bases and J 5 bases, leaving 19 bases between the germline ends. Germline V gene lookup returns CDR1 SNHLY and CDR2 FYNNEI. This CDR3 is CASSELGGSWGTGELFF. DNA for the CDR3: TGTGCCAGCAGTGAGTTGGGCGGAAGCTGGGGGACCGGGGAGCTGTTTTTT.

This chain links TRBV29-1 with TRBJ1-1, with 11 bases that match TRBD1. The CDR3 is 14 residues long. Germline V gene sequence: CDR1 SQVTM, CDR2 ANQGSEA. The V and J ends lost 8 bases and 3 bases, in that order; junction bases with no gene match: 8. CDR3 protein: CSPGQGAGYTEAFF. The CDR3 region has the DNA TGCAGCCCCGGACAGGGGGCCGGGTACACTGAAGCTTTCTTT.

The V and J genes are TRBV5-1 and TRBJ2-6, with D uncertain. The CDR3 spans 14 residues. The V end was cut by 0 bases, the J end by 4 bases, with 5 bases between. Germline CDR1 reads SGHRS; CDR2 reads YFSETQ. This CDR3 reads CASSLDPGANVLTF. The CDR3 coding sequence is TGCGCCAGCAGCTTGGATCCCGGGGCCAACGTCCTGACTTTC.

J is TRBJ2-7 and V is TRBV29-1; D gene uncertain. Germline CDR1 and CDR2: SQVTM and ANQGSEA. This CDR3 comprises 11 residues. The V end was cut by 6 bases, the J end by 2 bases, with 8 bases between. DNA for the CDR3: TGCAGCGTCTCAGGTGCCTACGAGCAGTACTTC. As protein: CSVSGAYEQYF.

This clone was detected only once. The chain combines TRBV28 with TRBJ2-5; no clear D. V dropped 8 bases and J dropped 4 bases, with 5 bases sitting between them. The V gene's germline CDR1 is MDHEN and CDR2 SYDVKM. This CDR3 is 10 amino acids long. The CDR3 nucleotides are TGTGCCAGCGGGCCAGAGACCCAGTACTTC. It specifies CASGPETQYF.

The CDR3 sequence is CASRPGTGVSTEAFF. The CDR3 coding sequence is TGTGCCAGCAGACCCGGGACAGGGGTGTCCACTGAAGCTTTCTTT. The rearrangement uses TRBV27 and TRBJ1-1, with 10 bases that match TRBD1. The CDR3 is made up of 15 amino acids. Germline CDR1 and CDR2: MNHEY and SMNVEV (reference sequence). The V and J ends lost 6 bases and 4 bases, in that order; junction bases with no gene match: 8.

The chain has TRBV5-5 and TRBJ2-2; no clear D. This CDR3 contains 14 residues. In germline, CDR1 is SGHKS, CDR2 YYEKEE (reference sequence). V lost 4 bases and J lost 7, with 14 bases in between. The CDR3 DNA sequence: TGTGCCAGCAGCCTCAGGTCGGCCGGCGGGGAGCTGTTTTTT. Protein sequence: CASSLRSAGGELFF. The whole variable domain, filled in from reference TRBV5-5 and TRBJ2-2, reads DAGVTQSPTHLIKTRGQQVTLRCSPISGHKSVSWYQQVLGQGPQFIFQYYEKEERGRGNFPDRFSARQFPNYSSELNVNALLLGDSALYLCASSLRSAGGELFFGEGSRLTVL.

The table lists this clone with a few counts. The V call is TRBV19, the J call TRBJ1-1, with D tentatively TRBD1 (6 bases). The CDR3 length is 15 residues. Germline CDR1 is LNHDA and CDR2 is SQIVND (reference sequence). The V and J ends lost 4 bases and 1 base respectively, with 13 bases between them. The CDR3 reads CASSNTGTENTEAFF. CDR3 coding DNA: TGTGCCAGTAGTAACACAGGGACGGAGAACACTGAAGCTTTCTTT.